This T cell receptor (beta chain) stems from a study of blood T cell repertoires in COVID-19. At the level of the study: The samples span acute and convalescent COVID-19 from the United States, Italy and Spain.

The CDR3 consists of 14 residues. Trimming cost V 0 bases and J 2 bases, with 7 bases left between them. Germline assignment: CDR1 KGHSH and CDR2 LQKENI. Here immunoSEQ multiplex PCR was the method, and the copy in TCRdb shows in-frame clones only, minus some. This table holds more than 300,000 clones, approximately 85% found once. The sequenced material came from peripheral blood. This sequence was found in a woman between 45 and 60 years old with acute or convalescent COVID-19. The chain couples TRBV18 to TRBJ2-5; D call uncertain. CDR3 protein: CASSPPLTQETQYF. CDR3 DNA sequence: TGTGCCAGCTCACCACCGTTGACACAAGAGACCCAGTACTTC.